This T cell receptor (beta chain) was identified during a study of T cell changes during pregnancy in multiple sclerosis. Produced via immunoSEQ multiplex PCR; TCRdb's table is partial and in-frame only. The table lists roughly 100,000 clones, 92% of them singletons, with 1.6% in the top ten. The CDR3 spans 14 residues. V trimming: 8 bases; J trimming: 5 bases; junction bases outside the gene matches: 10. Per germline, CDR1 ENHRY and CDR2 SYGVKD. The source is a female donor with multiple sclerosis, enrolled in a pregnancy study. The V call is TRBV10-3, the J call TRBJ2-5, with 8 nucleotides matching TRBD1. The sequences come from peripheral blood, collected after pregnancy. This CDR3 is CAIGEGTGGETQYF. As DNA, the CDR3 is TGTGCCATCGGGGAAGGGACAGGCGGGGAGACCCAGTACTTC.